This T cell receptor beta chain was documented in a study of blood T cells in healthy people across ages (dated by TCRdb to about 2015). For context, the study as a whole: Template switching captured roughly one uniquely barcoded TCR beta cDNA molecule per two T cells in model experiments. Using deep sequencing normalized with unique cDNA molecular identifiers, the study measured how TCR beta repertoire diversity changes with age. Four age groups were formed from the donors: young (average approximately 15 years), middle-aged (just under 40), aged (62) and long-lived (more than 75). Donors of different ages were randomly distributed across sequencing lanes to avoid experimental bias. For two donors (one aged 18 to 30 and one aged 80 or older), the study analyzed two additional independent replicas of 1 million unique cDNA reads from the same blood draw. Broader findings and caveats from the paper: There was a strong correlation between observed TCR beta diversity and the percentage of naive T cells measured by flow cytometry. Observed TCR beta diversity per million T cells fell roughly linearly with age, and a significant reduction was already apparent by age roughly 41. Donor CMV infection status was unknown, potentially confounding age-related changes in expanded clonotypes. Bulk unsorted PBMC profiling prevented conclusive comparison of naive and antigen-experienced compartments. Estimates of total diversity based on one million sequenced T cells were regarded as lower bounds and as underestimates. The long-lived group showed more naive CD4+ T cells, fewer expanded clones and increased TCR diversity than the aged group, suggesting age selection.

The library relied on 5' RACE. Sequencing used an Illumina HiSeq 2500. A second roughly 7 to 11 cycle PCR used a sample-barcoded 5' primer and a J-beta primer mix. A unique molecular identifier was introduced onto each TCR beta cDNA molecule by a template-switch 5' adaptor carrying 12 random nucleotides. At least 3 million CDR3-containing paired-end reads were obtained from each sample. The Mint cDNA synthesis kit, primed by a TRBC-specific oligonucleotide, was used to synthesize first-strand cDNA from all RNA. Following uracil-DNA glycosylase treatment, all cDNA underwent a first 18-cycle PCR with the universal primers M1SS and BC2_uni_R. In the authors' own workflow: Each sample was normalized by randomly selecting 1 million high-quality reads, each carrying a distinct molecular identifier. Reads sharing molecular identifiers were discarded rather than binned into consensus sequences. MiTCR, with a Q25 quality threshold and the strictest error-elimination algorithm, was used for CDR3 identification, clonotype clustering and error correction. A nonparametric unseen species model with Euler transformation was used to estimate a lower bound on total TCR beta diversity. TCRdb reanalyzed the raw reads on its own, using fastp at Q25 for trimming and MiXCR for clone calling, and kept in-frame beta chains. One record per CDR3 amino acid sequence lists the most common genes and DNA. The V and J calls reflect TCRdb's pipeline rather than the authors' work. The sample includes around 1,500,000 distinct CDR3 sequences, with around 39% observed a single time. 7.9% of the sample is held by the ten biggest clonotypes.

The donors were roughly 39 Caucasian individuals from Russia, aged roughly 6 to 100 years, who were systemically healthy. Approximately 11 milliliters of peripheral blood were drawn from each donor into EDTA-treated Vacutainer tubes. Ficoll-Paque density-gradient centrifugation was used to isolate PBMCs, with at least 7 million per sample. Trizol reagent was used to extract total RNA from the PBMCs, yielding at least 6 micrograms per sample. For every donor, flow cytometry on a PBMC aliquot measured the percentage of naive CD45RAhigh/CD27high T cells. As to this clonotype: Its target antigen remains unknown. Base qualities are not at hand, and no much larger clone is one base apart.

The sequencing input was blood. The clonotype originates from a woman aged 18-29 years in good health.

The CDR3 region has the sequence CASSLRTGEGHGYTF. The DNA sequence is as follows: TGCGCCAGCAGCTTGCGGACAGGGGAGGGCCATGGCTACACCTTC. The chain joins TRBV5-1 to TRBJ1-2, with 9 middle bases fitting TRBD1. Taken from the germline V gene, the CDR1 and CDR2 loops are SGHRS and YFSETQ. There are 15 amino acids in the CDR3, from cysteine to phenylalanine inclusive. The sequence is cut down to CDR3 DNA, 45 bases in frame from base 1. At the junction V is shortened by 1 base and J by 6 bases; bases outside the gene matches: 7.